What follows are 26 T cell receptor beta chains derived from one specimen sequenced in a study of T cells in Graves' hyperthyroidism and ophthalmopathy. The TCR beta CDR3 regions underwent amplification using RNA transcripts as the source. Primed by the HTBI set, a first-round RT-PCR was run on the TCR CDR3. TCRdb independently ran MiXCR on the multiplex PCR reads; one entry per CDR3 protein. The table includes about half a million distinct CDR3 sequences, about a fifth detected once. Sequencing was carried out using blood. The receptors originated from a man between 18 and 35 years old with Graves' hyperthyroidism.

This clonotype was observed at least ten times. The J gene is TRBJ1-5, the V gene TRBV28; possible D gene TRBD1, 6 bases. Germline assignment: CDR1 MDHEN and CDR2 SYDVKM. The ends were cut back, 5 bases at V and 7 bases at J, with 12 bases in the middle. The CDR3 has 13 residues. The CDR3 loop reads CASSPQGRQPQHF. CDR3 nucleotides: TGTGCCAGCAGTCCTCAGGGGCGACAGCCCCAGCATTTT.

At least ten counts were recorded for this clonotype. The rearrangement uses TRBV30 and TRBJ2-2, with TRBD2 matching 9 bases. Germline-derived CDR1 and CDR2 are GTSNPN and SVGIG (reference sequence). CDR3 size: 15 residues. V was pared by 2 bases and J by 6 bases, with 7 bases of the junction left unmatched. The CDR3 sequence is CAWSPAGGLSGELFF. Here the CDR3 DNA reads TGTGCCTGGAGTCCGGCGGGGGGGCTCTCCGGGGAGCTGTTTTTT.

This clonotype was seen many times. V is TRBV30 and J is TRBJ1-3, with D possibly being TRBD1 (5 bases). Per germline, CDR1 GTSNPN and CDR2 SVGIG (reference sequence). CDR3 size: 13 residues. Between the trimmed V and J ends, which lost 4 bases and 3 bases, there was a span of 10 bases. In DNA form, the CDR3 reads TGTGCCTGGAATCCGGGACTTGGAAACACCATATATTTT. It encodes CAWNPGLGNTIYF. Full variable domain (remainder filled in from reference TRBV30 and TRBJ1-3): SQTIHQWPATLVQPVGSPLSLECTVEGTSNPNLYWYRQAAGRGLQLLFYSVGIGQISSEVPQNLSASRPQDRQFILSSKKLLLSDSGFYLCAWNPGLGNTIYFGEGSWLTVV.

The chain is built from TRBV6-2 or TRBV6-3 and TRBJ1-1, with D perhaps TRBD1 (6 bases). The CDR3 sequence is 13 residues long. From germline, CDR1 is MNHEY and CDR2 SVGEGT. V was pared by 4 bases and J by 6 bases, with 12 bases between. CDR3 sequence: CASSSLTGPEAFF. As DNA, the CDR3 is TGTGCCAGCAGTTCCCTTACAGGGCCTGAAGCTTTCTTT.

This clonotype was observed a handful of times. This chain uses TRBV6-5 with TRBJ2-6, with 9 bases fitting TRBD2. CDR3 length equals 17 residues. Unmatched junction bases numbered 3, after V lost 3 bases and J lost 0 bases. The germline CDR1 and CDR2 sequences are MNHEY and SVGAGI. Here the CDR3 DNA reads TGTGCCAGCAGTTATAGCGGGGGCCTCTCTGGGGCCAACGTCCTGACTTTC. Protein sequence: CASSYSGGLSGANVLTF.

This clonotype was recorded many times. The chain couples TRBV12-3 or TRBV12-4 to TRBJ2-2; D not certain. The CDR3 loop spans 13 amino acids. The V gene lost 0 bases and the J gene lost 7 bases, with 6 bases spanning the gap. CDR3 sequence: CASSLALSGELFF. The CDR3 nucleotides read TGTGCCAGCAGTTTAGCGTTAAGCGGGGAGCTGTTTTTT.

This clonotype was seen repeatedly, ten times or more. The chain employs TRBV28 and TRBJ2-7; weak D call: TRBD1 (6 bases). The CDR3 extends over 15 amino acids. Per germline, CDR1 MDHEN and CDR2 SYDVKM. Trimming left V 5 bases short and J 2 bases short, with 16 bases between. Written as DNA, the CDR3 is TGTGCCAGCAGTCCTACCCGGACAGTTGCCTACGAGCAGTACTTC. Translation: CASSPTRTVAYEQYF.

The chain uses TRBV12-3 or TRBV12-4 and TRBJ2-2; 8 bases are shared with TRBD2. The CDR3 consists of 14 residues. Losses at the gene ends were 10 bases for V and 0 bases for J; bases not matched to a gene: 4. The CDR3 nucleotides are TGTGCCATCAGAGCGGGGGCGAACACCGGGGAGCTGTTTTTT. It codes for CAIRAGANTGELFF.

In its sample, this clonotype was seen many times. The rearrangement uses TRBV14 and TRBJ2-7; the D is unclear. Germline assignment: CDR1 SGHDN and CDR2 FVKESK. V was clipped by 1 base and J by 3 bases, with 13 bases between them. There are 15 residues in the CDR3. The CDR3 region has the DNA TGTGCCAGCAGCCAAGCCCCGTCCTGGGGCTACGAGCAGTACTTC. This translates into CASSQAPSWGYEQYF.

The gene calls are TRBV4-2 and TRBJ1-5; D is uncertain. CDR1 is LGHNA and CDR2 is YNFKEQ in the germline V gene. The CDR3 is 16 residues long. V gave up 0 bases and J gave up 2 bases, with 11 bases separating them. This CDR3 reads CASSQEVNAGNQPQHF. The DNA for the CDR3 is TGTGCCAGCAGCCAAGAGGTAAACGCGGGCAATCAGCCCCAGCATTTT.

Regarding this clonotype: This could be a read error, since a much larger clone is one nucleotide away. V and J are TRBV28 and TRBJ2-4; D remains unclear. The CDR3 totals 14 residues. The germline V gene encodes CDR1 MDHEN and CDR2 SYDVKM. DNA of the CDR3: TGTGCCAGCAGTTTCGCACGAGCCAAAAACATTAAGTACTTC. Its translation is CASSFARAKNIKYF.

This chain uses TRBV13 with TRBJ1-2; D ambiguous. Trimming shortened V by 5 bases and J by 4 bases, and 11 bases separated the two germline ends. This CDR3 is 13 amino acids long. Germline values: CDR1 PRHDT, CDR2 FYEKMQ (reference sequence). The CDR3 loop reads CASSLSEIYGYTF. DNA of the CDR3: TGTGCCAGCAGCCTCAGTGAAATCTATGGCTACACCTTC.

This clonotype was counted many times. The chain recombines TRBV27 with TRBJ2-7; D perhaps matches TRBD1 (5 bases). Germline V gene lookup returns CDR1 MNHEY and CDR2 SMNVEV (reference sequence). The CDR3 is 13 amino acids. V shed 6 bases and J shed 2 bases, with 11 bases lying between them. The CDR3 spells CASSQWGPYEQYF. The CDR3 bases are TGTGCCAGCAGCCAGTGGGGCCCCTACGAGCAGTACTTC.

The chain couples TRBV29-1 to TRBJ2-7; D might be TRBD2 (5 bases). Trimming removed 4 bases from V and 5 bases from J, with 15 bases in between. This CDR3 has 13 residues. Germline CDR1 is SQVTM and CDR2 is ANQGSEA. In nucleotides, the CDR3 is TGCAGCGTTGCATCCGGGGATGCCCACGAGCAGTACTTC. This codes for CSVASGDAHEQYF.

This clonotype was seen only a few times. This chain links TRBV5-8 with TRBJ2-1; D is unresolved. The germline V and J ends were trimmed by 1 base and 15 bases, with 14 bases remaining between them. Germline CDR1 SGHTS, CDR2 YDEGEE. This CDR3 has 12 amino acids. For the CDR3, the DNA is TGTGCCAGCAGCTTGACCCGATATATTCCGTTCTTC. Translation: CASSLTRYIPFF.

This clonotype occurred many times. The chain links TRBV20-1 to TRBJ1-1; TRBD1 agrees at 7 bases. This CDR3 contains 15 residues. Germline assignment: CDR1 DFQATT and CDR2 SNEGSKA (reference sequence). V was clipped by 6 bases and J by 7 bases; unmatched bases: 17. The DNA for the CDR3 is TGCAGTGCCCGAGATTGGGACAGTTACTCGTATGAAGCTTTCTTT. Translated, it gives CSARDWDSYSYEAFF.

This clonotype was detected only a few times. This rearrangement joins TRBV12-3 or TRBV12-4 to TRBJ2-2; D possibly corresponds to TRBD2 (6 bases). The CDR3 extends over 15 amino acids. Between the trimmed V and J ends, which lost 1 base and 3 bases, there was a span of 9 bases. CDR3 residues: CASSLVGDYTGELFF. CDR3 nucleotides: TGTGCCAGCAGTTTAGTAGGGGACTACACCGGGGAGCTGTTTTTT.

The chain carries TRBV3-1 and TRBJ2-7, with TRBD2 matching 11 bases. V lost 3 bases to trimming and J lost 2 bases; unmatched junction nucleotides: 3. The CDR3 contains 15 residues. Germline V CDR1 and CDR2: LGHDT, YNNKEL (reference sequence). This CDR3 reads CASSQGTSGTYEQYF. DNA for the CDR3: TGTGCCAGCAGCCAGGGGACTAGCGGTACCTACGAGCAGTACTTC.

This clonotype was counted many times. The rearrangement joins TRBV6-5 to TRBJ1-1, with 7 bases matching TRBD1. The CDR3 consists of 13 residues. Germline V lookup: CDR1 MNHEY, CDR2 SVGAGI. J was trimmed by 6 bases and V by 7 bases; bases with no gene match: 8. As DNA, the CDR3 is TGTGCCAGCATTCGGATCAGGGGGGCTGAAGCTTTCTTT. Amino acid sequence: CASIRIRGAEAFF.

This clonotype was seen repeatedly, ten times or more. No DNA is shown, since the ends of the CDR3 on it are uncertain; the CDR3 is the one TCRdb lists. J is TRBJ1-1 and V is TRBV12-3 or TRBV12-4; the table calls TRBD1, which could not be checked here. The CDR3 contains 15 residues when both ends are counted. This CDR3 reads CASSFGRGSDTEASF.

V and J are TRBV6-1 and TRBJ1-2; the D gene is possibly TRBD1 (6 bases). The CDR3 runs to 13 residues. Trimming removed 7 bases at V and 2 bases at J, with 11 bases between. Looked up from germline, CDR1 is MNHNS and CDR2 is SASEGT. Written as DNA, the CDR3 is TGTGCCAGCATCACAACAGGGAACTATGGCTACACCTTC. Translation: CASITTGNYGYTF.

V gene TRBV27 combines with J gene TRBJ1-1; 7 bases match TRBD1. The V segment lost 3 bases and the J segment 9 bases; nucleotides outside the gene matches: 13. The CDR3 loop spans 15 amino acids. The V gene's germline CDR1 is MNHEY and CDR2 SMNVEV (reference sequence). CDR3 sequence reads: CASSFAGGVGTKAFF. The CDR3 DNA follows: TGTGCCAGCAGTTTTGCAGGGGGGGTTGGTACTAAAGCTTTCTTT.

Comment on this clonotype: This may be a read error: a much more frequent sequence differs by one nucleotide. The chain has TRBV5-1 and TRBJ2-7, with D perhaps matching TRBD2 (5 bases). The CDR3 is made up of 13 amino acids. V was clipped by 0 bases and J by 3 bases, with 7 bases between them. Germline CDR1 reads SGHRS; CDR2 reads YFSETQ. The CDR3 loop is CASSLASLYEQYV. The CDR3 DNA reads TGCGCCAGCAGCTTGGCTAGCCTCTACGAGCAGTACGTC.

At least ten counts were recorded for this clonotype. J is TRBJ2-5 and V is TRBV12-3 or TRBV12-4, with a tentative D call TRBD2 (6 bases). Trimming cost V 7 bases and J 5 bases, with 17 bases left between them. This CDR3 has 14 amino acids. The chain's CDR3 is CASTLESGRETQYF. DNA of the CDR3: TGTGCCAGCACCCTAGAATCAGGGAGGGAGACCCAGTACTTC.

This clonotype was found a few times. The J gene is TRBJ1-2, the V gene TRBV19; D uncertain. V lost 6 bases, J lost 8 bases, and 13 bases lay in between. The CDR3 is 12 residues long. Per the germline V gene, CDR1 is LNHDA and CDR2 is SQIVND (reference sequence). The CDR3 sequence is CASSLRGVGYTF. The CDR3 DNA sequence: TGTGCCAGTAGCCTGCGTGGGGTAGGCTACACCTTC.

The V call is TRBV9, the J call TRBJ1-1; D is unresolved. The germline V and J ends were trimmed by 0 bases and 6 bases, with 6 bases remaining between them. The length of the CDR3 is 12 residues. Germline V gives CDR1 SGDLS, CDR2 YYNGEE. CDR3 nucleotide sequence: TGTGCCAGCAGCGTAGATGGGCCTGAAGCTTTCTTT. This codes for CASSVDGPEAFF.